The clone carrying this T cell receptor beta chain occurred a few times. Germline V lookup: CDR1 SGHRS, CDR2 YFSETQ. The CDR3 is made up of 15 amino acids. Trimming cost V 1 base and J 4 bases; bases outside gene matches: 7. This specimen comes from a study of blood T cell repertoires in COVID-19. Study overall: In each case, the material was cDNA or gDNA derived from T cells, B-cell-depleted T cells, or PBMCs.

How the authors handled the data: Amplification with reference gene primers provided the estimates of nucleated cell counts. Some clones are missing from TCRdb's copy, which holds only in-frame ones; the method was immunoSEQ multiplex PCR. Clone size and V and J calls were adopted from that table, with D and trimming inferred from the DNA. The sample includes about 260,000 clones, roughly 85% seen only once; the top ten take under 5.5%. The source material was peripheral blood. The clonotype comes from a man in his fifties or sixties who had recovered from COVID-19. The rearrangement uses TRBV5-1 and TRBJ2-5; 7 nucleotides agree with TRBD2. The chain's CDR3 is CASSLSGGIGETQYF. CDR3 DNA: TGCGCCAGCAGCTTGTCGGGGGGTATTGGAGAGACCCAGTACTTC. Combining the CDR3 with reference TRBV5-1 and TRBJ2-5 gives the whole variable domain KAGVTQTPRYLIKTRGQQVTLSCSPISGHRSVSWYQQTPGQGLQFLFEYFSETQRNKGNFPGRFSGRQFSNSRSEMNVSTLELGDSALYLCASSLSGGIGETQYFGPGTRLLVL.